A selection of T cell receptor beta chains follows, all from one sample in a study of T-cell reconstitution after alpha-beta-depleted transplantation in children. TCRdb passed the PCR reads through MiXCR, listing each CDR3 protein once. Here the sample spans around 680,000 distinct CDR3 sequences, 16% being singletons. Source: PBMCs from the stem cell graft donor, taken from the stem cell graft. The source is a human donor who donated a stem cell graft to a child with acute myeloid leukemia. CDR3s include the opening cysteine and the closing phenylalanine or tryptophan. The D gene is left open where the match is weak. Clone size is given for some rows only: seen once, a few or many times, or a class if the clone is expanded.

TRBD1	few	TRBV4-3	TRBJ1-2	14	TGCGCCAGCAGCCAAGCAGGGGGGTTCTATGGCTACACCTTC	CASSQAGGFYGYTF
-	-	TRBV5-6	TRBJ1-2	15	TGTGCCAGCAGCTTGGACGGGGCGCGACCCTATGGCTACACCTTC	CASSLDGARPYGYTF
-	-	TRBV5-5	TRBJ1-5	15	TGTGCCAGCAGCTTGAAACGGGACCGCAATCAGCCCCAGCATTTT	CASSLKRDRNQPQHF
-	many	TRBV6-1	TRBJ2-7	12	TGTGCCAGCAGTGACCCGACTCAGCGGCAGTACTTC	CASSDPTQRQYF
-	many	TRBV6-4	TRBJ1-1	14	TGTGCCAGCAGTGAATCGGGGGAGGACACTGAAGCTTTCTTT	CASSESGEDTEAFF
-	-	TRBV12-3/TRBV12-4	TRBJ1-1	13	TGTGCCAGCAGTTTCGGCAGGATGAACGAAGCTTTCTTT	CASSFGRMNEAFF
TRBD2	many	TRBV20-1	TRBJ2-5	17	TGCAGTGCTAGAGATCAGTTTACTAGCGGGTTCCAAGAGACCCAGTACTTC	CSARDQFTSGFQETQYF
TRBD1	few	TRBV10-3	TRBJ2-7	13	TGTGCCATCGGGACAGGGAACACCTACGAGCAGTACTTC	CAIGTGNTYEQYF
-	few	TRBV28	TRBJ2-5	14	TGTGCCAGCAGTCCCTTCGACACACAAGAGACCCAGTACTTC	CASSPFDTQETQYF
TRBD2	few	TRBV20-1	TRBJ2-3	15	TGCAGTGCCCGCCCCCAGCGGGGATTCACAGATACGCAGTATTTT	CSARPQRGFTDTQYF
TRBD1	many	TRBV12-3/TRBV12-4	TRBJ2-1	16	TGTGCCAGCAGCCCCAAAGGACAGGGGCAGAACAATGAGCAGTTCTTC	CASSPKGQGQNNEQFF
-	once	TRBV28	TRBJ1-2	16	TGTGCCAGCAGTTTTACCGGACCGGACAGCCTATATGGCTACACCTTC	CASSFTGPDSLYGYTF
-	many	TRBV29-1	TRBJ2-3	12	TGCAGCGAGGGGTCGAGCACAGATACGCAGTATTTT	CSEGSSTDTQYF
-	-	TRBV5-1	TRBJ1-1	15	TGCGCCAGCAGCTTGGTTGCCCCTCCGAACACTGAAGCTTTCTTT	CASSLVAPPNTEAFF
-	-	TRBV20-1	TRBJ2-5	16	TGCAGTGCTAGCTTAAGGGGCGTCCGGAACCAAGAGACCCAGTACTTC	CSASLRGVRNQETQYF
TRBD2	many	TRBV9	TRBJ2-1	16	TGTGCCAGCAGCGTAGTCTCGGGGGGATACTACAATGAGCAGTTCTTC	CASSVVSGGYYNEQFF
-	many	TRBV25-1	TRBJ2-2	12	TGTGCCAGCAGCGATATCACCGGGGAGCTGTTTTTT	CASSDITGELFF
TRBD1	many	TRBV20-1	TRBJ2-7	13	TGCAGTGCTAGCTCAGGGGGCGCCGGCGAGCAGTACTTC	CSASSGGAGEQYF
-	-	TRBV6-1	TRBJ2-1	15	TGTGCCAGCAGCCCGACAGGTCCGGAGGGCAATGAGCAGTTCTTC	CASSPTGPEGNEQFF
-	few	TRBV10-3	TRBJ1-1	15	TGTGCCATCAGTGAGTTCCGGGGGCAGGACACTGAAGCTTTCTTT	CAISEFRGQDTEAFF
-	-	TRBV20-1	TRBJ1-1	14	TGCAGTGCTAGAGATATGGGATCGAACACTGAAGCTTTCTTT	CSARDMGSNTEAFF
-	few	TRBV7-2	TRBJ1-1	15	TGTGCCAGCAGCTTAGACAGGGCTATAAGGACTGAAGCTTTCTTT	CASSLDRAIRTEAFF
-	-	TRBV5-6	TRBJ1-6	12	TGTGCCACCAGCTTGAGGTGGTCCCCCCTCCACTTT	CATSLRWSPLHF
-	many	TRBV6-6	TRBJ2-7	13	TGTGCCAGCAGCACGAGCGGGCTCTACGAGCAGTACTTC	CASSTSGLYEQYF
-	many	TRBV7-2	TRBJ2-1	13	TGTGCCAGCAGCCAGAGCTTTTACAATGAGCAGTTCTTC	CASSQSFYNEQFF
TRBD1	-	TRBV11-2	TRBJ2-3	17	TGTGCCAGCAGCTTAGATCTCGGGACAGGGGGGACAGATACGCAGTATTTT	CASSLDLGTGGTDTQYF
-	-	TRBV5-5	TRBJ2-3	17	TGTGCCAGCAGCTTTAAATTTTTGGACAGCCGCACAGATACGCAGTATTTT	CASSFKFLDSRTDTQYF
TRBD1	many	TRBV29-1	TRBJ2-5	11	TGCAGCGTTGAGGCAGGGGGCGACCAGTACTTC	CSVEAGGDQYF
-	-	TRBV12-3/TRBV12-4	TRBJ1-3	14	TGTGCCAGCAGTTTAGAGTACCGTGGTAACACCATATATTTT	CASSLEYRGNTIYF
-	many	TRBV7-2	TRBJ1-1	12	TGTGCCAGCAGCTTATCGAGGGCCGAAGCTTTCTTT	CASSLSRAEAFF
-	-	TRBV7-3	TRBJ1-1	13	TGTGCCAGCAGCTCAACTGTGAACACTGACGCTTTCTTT	CASSSTVNTDAFF
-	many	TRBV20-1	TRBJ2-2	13	TGCAGTGCTCGCCCCACTAGCACCGGGGAGCTGTTTTTT	CSARPTSTGELFF
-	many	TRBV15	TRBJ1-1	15	TGTGCCACCAGTCAGGACGGGCTTTCGAACACTGAAGCTTTCTTT	CATSQDGLSNTEAFF
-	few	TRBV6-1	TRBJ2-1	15	TGTGCCAGCACCGACCCAGGGAACTCCTACAATGAGCAGTTCTTC	CASTDPGNSYNEQFF
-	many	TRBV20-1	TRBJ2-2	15	TGCAGTGCTATTCTCGGGCAGAAGAACACCGGGGAGCTGTTTTTT	CSAILGQKNTGELFF
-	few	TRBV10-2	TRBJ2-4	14	TGCGCCAGCGCCCTTAGGCCAGGGCGAAACATTCAGTACTTC	CASALRPGRNIQYF
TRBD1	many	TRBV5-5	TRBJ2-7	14	TGTGCCAGCAGCAGGACGACAGGGTCCTACGAGCAGTACTTC	CASSRTTGSYEQYF
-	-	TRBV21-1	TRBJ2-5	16	TGTGCCAGCAGGTCGCTCTTGGGACTAAGTAAAGAGACCCAGTACTTC	CASRSLLGLSKETQYF
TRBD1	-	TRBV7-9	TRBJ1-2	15	TGTGCCAGCAGCCCTTCGACAGGGGGCGGGTATGGCTACACCTTC	CASSPSTGGGYGYTF
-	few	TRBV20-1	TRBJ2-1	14	TGCAGTGCTAGTCTTGACGGTCATTACAATGAGCAGTTCTTC	CSASLDGHYNEQFF
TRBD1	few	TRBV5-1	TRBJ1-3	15	TGCGCCAGCAGCCCGGGACAGGGCGTATGGAACACCATATATTTT	CASSPGQGVWNTIYF
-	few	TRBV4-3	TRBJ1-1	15	TGCGCCAGCAGCCAAGAAGACCAGCTCAACACTGAAGCTTTCTTT	CASSQEDQLNTEAFF
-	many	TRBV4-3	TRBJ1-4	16	TGCGCCAGCAGCCAAGATGAGGCATCCCCGGGGGCAAAACTGTTTTTT	CASSQDEASPGAKLFF
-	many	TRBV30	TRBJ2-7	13	TGTGCCTGGAGTCCTACGTTCTCCTACGAGCAGTACTTC	CAWSPTFSYEQYF
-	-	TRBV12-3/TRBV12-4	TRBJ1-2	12	TGTGCCAGCCATCCTGAGACAGGTTTAATGACATTC	CASHPETGLMTF
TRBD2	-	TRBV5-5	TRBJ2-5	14	TGTGCCAGCAGCCCCGGGACTAGCGGAGAGACCCAGTACTTC	CASSPGTSGETQYF
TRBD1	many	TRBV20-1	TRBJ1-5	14	TGCAGTGCTAGTCCCTCAGGGGGAGTTAGGCCCCAGCATTTT	CSASPSGGVRPQHF
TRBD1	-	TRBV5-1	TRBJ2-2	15	TGCGCCAGCAGGCCCGGGACAGGGGGCACCGGGGAGCTGTTTTTT	CASRPGTGGTGELFF
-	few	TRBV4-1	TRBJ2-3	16	TGCGCCAGCAGCCCTCTAGGGGGTGGGGATGAAGATACGCAGTATTTT	CASSPLGGGDEDTQYF